Below, one T cell receptor (beta chain) is given with its context. Its antigen is unidentified. CDR3 length equals 16 residues. V lost 3 bases, J lost 2 bases, and 5 bases stayed unmatched. The germline CDR1 and CDR2 sequences are SGHKS and YYEKEE (reference sequence). This specimen belongs to a study of beta chain features in type 1 diabetes. Expressed TCRB transcripts were sequenced because the isolated RNA had all been reverse transcribed beforehand. The protocol was immunoSEQ multiplex PCR, while the TCRdb copy is restricted to in-frame clones and leaves out a portion. The table lists a few hundred thousand clones, roughly 14% of them singletons. Study-wide points: Within each of all four CD4+ subsets, Type 1 diabetes patients had TCRB CDR3s that were moderately but significantly shorter.

The V and J genes are TRBV5-5 and TRBJ2-1, with 10 bases that match TRBD1. The sequenced material came from naive CD4+ T cells from blood. The receptor comes from a young woman with type 1 diabetes. CDR3 loop: CASSSRTGGAYNEQFF. CDR3 in DNA: TGTGCCAGCAGCTCAAGGACAGGGGGGGCCTACAATGAGCAGTTCTTC.